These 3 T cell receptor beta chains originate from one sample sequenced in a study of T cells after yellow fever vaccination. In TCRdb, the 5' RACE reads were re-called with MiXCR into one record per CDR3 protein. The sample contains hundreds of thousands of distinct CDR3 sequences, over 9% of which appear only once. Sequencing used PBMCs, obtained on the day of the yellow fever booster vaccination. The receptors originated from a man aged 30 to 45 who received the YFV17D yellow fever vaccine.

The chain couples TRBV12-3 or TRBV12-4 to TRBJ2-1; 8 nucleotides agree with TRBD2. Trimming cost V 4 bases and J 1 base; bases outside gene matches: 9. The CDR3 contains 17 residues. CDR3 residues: CASSSRTGTRSYNEQFF. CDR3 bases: TGTGCCAGCAGTTCCAGGACCGGGACTAGGTCCTACAATGAGCAGTTCTTC.

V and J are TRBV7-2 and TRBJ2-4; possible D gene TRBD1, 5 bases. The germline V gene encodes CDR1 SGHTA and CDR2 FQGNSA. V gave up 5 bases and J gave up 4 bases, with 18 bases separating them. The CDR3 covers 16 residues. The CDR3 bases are TGTGCCAGCAGCCACGAACTCGCAGGGTGGAAAAACATTCAGTACTTC. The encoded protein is CASSHELAGWKNIQYF.

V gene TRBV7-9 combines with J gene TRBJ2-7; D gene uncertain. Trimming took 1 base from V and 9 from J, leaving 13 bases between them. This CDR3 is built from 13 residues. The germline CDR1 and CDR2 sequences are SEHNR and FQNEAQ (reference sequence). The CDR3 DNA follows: TGTGCCAGCAGCTTAGATGAGAGTTCAGCGCAGTACTTC. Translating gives CASSLDESSAQYF.